This TCR beta chain emerged from a study of regulatory T cells in long-lasting Graves disease. The time point here: newly diagnosed GD, antithyroid drugs for less than 3 months. From RNA extracted from PBMCs, the TCR library was made. This CDR3 is built from 15 residues. V was clipped by 3 bases and J by 3 bases, with 15 bases between them. Germline CDR1 KGHSH, CDR2 LQKENI. iRepertoire HTBI primers and Arm-PCR of CDR3 regions built TCR beta libraries. MiXCR, run by TCRdb on the multiplex PCR reads, gives a single entry per CDR3 protein. The sample lists 350,000 to 450,000 distinct CDR3 sequences, approximately 15% occurring once. These data also featured in a second study, about T cells in Graves' hyperthyroidism and ophthalmopathy.

The sample in question was peripheral blood mononuclear cells (PBMCs), obtained at new diagnosis, from a patient treated with antithyroid drugs. This receptor was identified in a man aged 35-49 years with Graves disease. The chain couples TRBV18 to TRBJ2-7; the D gene could be TRBD1 or TRBD2 (5 bases each). Written as DNA, the CDR3 is TGTGCCAGCTCACCGGGACCGACTTTCTTCTACGAGCAGTACTTC. Translation gives CASSPGPTFFYEQYF. Variable domain in full (rest from reference TRBV18 and TRBJ2-7): NAGVMQNPRHLVRRRGQEARLRCSPMKGHSHVYWYRQLPEEGLKFMVYLQKENIIDESGMPKERFSAEFPKEGPSILRIQQVVRGDSAAYFCASSPGPTFFYEQYFGPGTRLTVT.